A single sample is the source of the 20 T cell receptor beta chains below, sequenced in a study of Graves' ophthalmopathy and Graves' hyperthyroidism. Amplified TCR beta CDR3 regions were obtained using RNA transcripts as template. RT-PCR in the first round used HTBI primers; a second-round multiplex PCR followed. TCRdb independently ran MiXCR on the multiplex PCR reads; one entry per CDR3 protein. The repertoire holds a few hundred thousand distinct CDR3 sequences, with 35% to 40% as singletons. Sequences were obtained from peripheral blood or thyroid tissue (not recorded which). Receptors originate from an adult man with Graves' hyperthyroidism.

The chain couples TRBV5-6 to TRBJ1-2, with D possibly TRBD1 on 5 matching bases. The CDR3 consists of 14 residues. The V end lost 2 bases, the J end lost 7 bases, and 15 bases lay between the germline ends. Germline V lookup: CDR1 SGHDT, CDR2 YYEEEE. The CDR3 reads CASSFGGIDCGYTF. The CDR3 DNA reads TGTGCCAGCAGCTTCGGGGGTATAGACTGTGGCTACACCTTC.

A remark on this clonotype: A read error may produce the germline difference seen at one junction end. This chain uses TRBV4-1 with TRBJ2-2; a weak D match, TRBD2 (5 bases). The CDR3 spans 15 residues. Germline values: CDR1 MGHRA, CDR2 YSYEKL. CDR3 residues: CASSQEGENTGELFF. CDR3 nucleotide sequence: TGTGCCAGCAGCCAAGAGGGCGAGAACACCGGGGAGCTGTTTTTT.

This clonotype was detected only a few times. The chain carries TRBV10-3 and TRBJ1-2; 7 nucleotides line up with TRBD1. Germline CDR1 is ENHRY and CDR2 is SYGVKD. This CDR3 contains 15 residues. V gave up 10 bases and J gave up 4 bases; unmatched junction bases: 15. The CDR3 reads CASRVRDRKTYGYTF. The CDR3 region has the DNA TGTGCCAGCAGAGTTCGGGACAGAAAGACCTATGGCTACACCTTC.

This clonotype has more than one count but fewer than ten. The chain has TRBV6-5 and TRBJ1-4, with 8 bases that match TRBD1. This CDR3 region has 15 residues. The germline CDR1 and CDR2 sequences are MNHEY and SVGAGI. V lost 1 base to trimming and J lost 7 bases; unmatched junction nucleotides: 5. The CDR3 nucleotides read TGTGCCAGCAGTTACTTCGGACAGGGAGGTGAAAAACTGTTTTTT. Translating gives CASSYFGQGGEKLFF.

This clonotype was counted between two and nine times. The CDR3 nucleotides read TGTGCCAGCAGCCAAGGGACAGGGTCCTCTGGAAACACCATATATTTT. This encodes CASSQGTGSSGNTIYF. The J gene is TRBJ1-3, the V gene TRBV3-1; 8 bases map to TRBD1. Trimming cost V 1 base and J 0 bases; bases outside gene matches: 2. CDR1 and CDR2 from the germline V gene are LGHDT and YNNKEL (reference sequence). The CDR3 contains 16 residues.

For this clonotype: A much bigger clone sits one base away, suggesting this may be a read error. V usage is TRBV19 and J usage is TRBJ1-2; D is unresolved. The CDR3 is 15 residues long. CDR1 is LNHDA and CDR2 is SQIVND in the germline V gene (reference sequence). V lost 6 bases to trimming and J lost 8 bases, with 22 bases between them. The CDR3, as DNA: TGTGCCAGTAGCCCAAACCCGGGATCACTGGGCGGCTACACCTTC. Protein: CASSPNPGSLGGYTF.

V and J are TRBV20-1 and TRBJ2-7; 9 bases align to TRBD2. The junction had 14 bases not matched to a gene; V was cut back by 6 bases and J by 5 bases. The CDR3 spans 15 residues. CDR1 and CDR2 (germline): DFQATT, SNEGSKA (reference sequence). CDR3 protein: CSAQGGAGGPNEQYF. CDR3 bases: TGCAGTGCCCAGGGGGGGGCGGGAGGGCCCAACGAGCAGTACTTC.

Points on this clonotype: A read error is possible here, since a much larger clone lies one base away. The chain is built from TRBV19 and TRBJ1-2; unclear D gene. Germline CDR1 is LNHDA and CDR2 is SQIVND (reference sequence). The V end was cut by 4 bases, the J end by 2 bases, with 11 bases between. The length of the CDR3 is 14 residues. The CDR3 protein is CASSTTRANYGYTF. DNA of the CDR3: TGTGCCAGTAGTACAACACGGGCGAACTATGGCTACACCTTC.

Comments on this clonotype: With a much larger clone just one base away, this may be a read error. The rearrangement joins TRBV7-3 to TRBJ2-7; TRBD1 aligns across 7 bases. Germline CDR1 and CDR2: SGHTA and FQGTGA. This CDR3 is built from 15 residues. CDR3 region: CASSSLDRNSYGQYF. The CDR3 DNA follows: TGTGCCAGCAGTTCCCTGGACAGGAATTCCTACGGGCAGTACTTC.

This clonotype has a count of ten or more. The rearrangement links TRBV6-5 to TRBJ1-5; 8 nucleotides agree with TRBD1. Unmatched junction bases numbered 5, after V lost 2 bases and J lost 5 bases. The CDR3 is 15 amino acids. Germline V gives CDR1 MNHEY, CDR2 SVGAGI. The CDR3 spells CASSYSGQGHQPQHF. The CDR3 coding sequence is TGTGCCAGCAGTTACAGCGGACAGGGCCATCAGCCCCAGCATTTT.

This clonotype occurred many times. V gene TRBV13 combines with J gene TRBJ1-2; TRBD1 matches at 7 bases. CDR3 length equals 15 residues. Germline CDR1 reads PRHDT; CDR2 reads FYEKMQ (reference sequence). Losses at the gene ends were 0 bases for V and 8 bases for J; bases not matched to a gene: 9. CDR3 DNA: TGTGCCAGCAGCTTAGGAGGGGGCGACGGGGGCGGCTACACCTTC. Amino acids: CASSLGGGDGGGYTF.

This chain uses TRBV7-2 with TRBJ1-5, with D possibly TRBD1 on 5 matching bases. Germline assignment: CDR1 SGHTA and CDR2 FQGNSA. CDR3 length equals 17 residues. The ends were cut back, 5 bases at V and 4 bases at J, with 21 bases in the middle. CDR3 sequence: CASSPPGSAGWNQPQHF. CDR3 DNA: TGTGCCAGCAGCCCCCCGGGGTCGGCAGGGTGGAATCAGCCCCAGCATTTT.

This clonotype was seen at least ten times. The chain uses TRBV4-1 and TRBJ2-7; D assignment may be TRBD1 or TRBD2 (6 bases each). The CDR3 is 14 amino acids. Trimming cost V 1 base and J 3 bases, with 10 bases left between them. The germline V gene encodes CDR1 MGHRA and CDR2 YSYEKL. CDR3 sequence reads: CASSQVGGSYEQYF. As DNA, the CDR3 is TGCGCCAGCAGCCAAGTGGGGGGCAGCTACGAGCAGTACTTC.

The rearrangement uses TRBV6-5 and TRBJ1-6, with a possible D match to TRBD1 (5 bases). V lost 5 bases to trimming and J lost 7 bases, with 15 bases between them. This CDR3 region has 15 residues. CDR1 is MNHEY, CDR2 SVGAGI, per germline. CDR3 loop: CASSAGIFENSPLHF. In DNA, the CDR3 is TGTGCCAGCAGTGCAGGGATTTTCGAGAATTCACCCCTCCACTTT.

This chain uses TRBV20-1 with TRBJ1-6, with 7 bases identical to TRBD1. CDR3 length equals 18 residues. The V gene's germline CDR1 is DFQATT and CDR2 SNEGSKA (reference sequence). V shed 4 bases, J shed 5 bases, and the junction held 17 bases outside the gene matches. The CDR3 nucleotides are TGCAGTGCTACCGGAGAGGACACCGGACAGGCCAATAATTCACCCCTCCACTTT. As protein: CSATGEDTGQANNSPLHF.

A word on this clonotype: This could be a read error, since a much larger clone is one nucleotide away. The chain is built from TRBV7-9 and TRBJ1-1; the D is unclear. CDR3 length: 14 residues. Per germline, CDR1 SEHNR and CDR2 FQNEAQ (reference sequence). CDR3 in amino acids: CASSLTQANTEALF. CDR3 sequence (DNA): TGCGCCAGCAGCCTTACCCAGGCTAACACTGAAGCTCTCTTT. Using reference TRBV7-9 and TRBJ1-1 for the parts outside the CDR3, the full variable domain is DTGVSQNPRHKITKRGQNVTFRCDPISEHNRLYWYRQTLGQGPEFLTYFQNEAQLEKSRLLSDRFSAERPKGSFSTLEIQRTEQGDSAMYLCASSLTQANTEALFGQGTRLTVV.

Many counts were recorded for this clonotype. The chain combines TRBV29-1 with TRBJ2-7; D perhaps matches TRBD1 (6 bases). The CDR3 sequence is 13 residues long. Germline V CDR1 and CDR2: SQVTM, ANQGSEA. The ends were cut back, 6 bases at V and 3 bases at J, with 15 bases in the middle. In DNA, the CDR3 is TGCAGCGTGGGAACAGGGTCTCTCTACGAGCAGTACTTC. It codes for CSVGTGSLYEQYF.

This clonotype appeared many times. The rearrangement links TRBV6-5 to TRBJ2-2; tentative D call: TRBD2 (7 bases). Trimming pared 9 bases from V and 4 bases from J, leaving 15 bases between. The germline V gene has CDR1 MNHEY and CDR2 SVGAGI. CDR3 size: 14 residues. The CDR3 reads CASQRDTTTGELFF. CDR3 nucleotides: TGTGCCAGTCAGCGGGACACGACCACCGGGGAGCTGTTTTTT.

This chain's CDR3 is CASSLVVGGANEQFF. CDR3 sequence (DNA): TGTGCCAGCAGTTTAGTGGTGGGAGGTGCCAATGAGCAGTTCTTC. The genes are TRBV12-3 or TRBV12-4 and TRBJ2-1; a weak D match, TRBD2 (6 bases). The V end was cut by 1 base, the J end by 6 bases, with 13 bases between. The CDR3 is made up of 15 amino acids.

The rearrangement uses TRBV4-1 and TRBJ1-1; D perhaps matches TRBD1 (5 bases). V was clipped by 0 bases and J by 7 bases, with 12 bases between them. CDR1 is MGHRA, CDR2 YSYEKL, per germline. The CDR3 is 14 residues long. In nucleotides, the CDR3 is TGCGCCAGCAGCCAAGAAGGCGGGACGGTTGAAGCTTTCTTT. This sequence encodes CASSQEGGTVEAFF.